The present TCR beta chain was sequenced within a study of cytomegalovirus exposure and HLA in healthy donors. Background on the study: Roughly 180 million T cells yielded some 100 million unique TCR beta sequences, as an earlier analysis found. Study-level findings and limits: Reportedly, a later analysis found an Asian-associated ancestry cluster had fewer N-insertions than the roughly 670-donor mean. Trimming of TCR beta V- and J-genes showed a link, identified in a later analysis, to a missense DCLRE1C variant.

The CDR3 spans 13 residues. The germline V and J ends were trimmed by 3 bases and 5 bases, with 10 bases remaining between them. In germline, CDR1 is SGHTA, CDR2 FQGNSA. This clone was observed once. Its antigen is currently unknown. Both 60 Vbeta primers and 13 Jbeta primers went into the PCR. Using immunoSEQ multiplex PCR, the repertoire was profiled, and TCRdb retains in-frame clones only, with some absent. Here the sample spans about 52,000 clones, 72% being singletons. V usage is TRBV7-2 and J usage is TRBJ2-5; D is perhaps TRBD2 (5 bases). The specimen sequenced was PBMCs. The sequence derives from a woman aged 45-65 years in good health and CMV-seronegative. This CDR3 reads CASSFDYGETQYF. CDR3 sequence (DNA): TGTGCCAGCAGCTTCGACTATGGGGAGACCCAGTACTTC.